This paragraph reports one T cell receptor beta chain. TCRdb processed the 5' RACE reads anew with MiXCR; each CDR3 protein has one entry. In the table there are under 700,000 distinct CDR3 sequences, about a sixth of which are singletons. This record comes from a study of T cells after yellow fever vaccination. CDR1 is DFQATT, CDR2 SNEGSKA, per germline (reference sequence). CDR3 size: 15 residues. V trimming: 0 bases; J trimming: 4 bases; junction bases outside the gene matches: 8. The sequence was collected from a man younger than 35 who received the YFV17D yellow fever vaccine. The sample in question was PBMCs, obtained more than 4 days after the first yellow fever vaccination. The rearrangement links TRBV20-1 to TRBJ1-2; 7 nucleotides match TRBD1. CDR3 loop: CSARDRRGRPYGYTF. The CDR3 DNA is TGCAGTGCTAGAGATCGTAGGGGGCGCCCCTATGGCTACACCTTC.